These 9 T cell receptor beta chains were sequenced from one sample in a study of shared clonotypes between healthy human individuals. Clones were sequenced by immunoSEQ multiplex PCR, and TCRdb holds only the in-frame ones, with some missing. The sample holds under 2,500,000 clones, roughly 95% seen once. The sequenced sample was naive CD4+ T cells sorted from blood. Subset noted: CD45RA+ positively selected. The receptors were sampled from a man between 18 and 35 years old in good health.

The chain carries TRBV5-6 and TRBJ2-7; D may correspond to TRBD1 or TRBD2 (5 bases each). V lost 5 bases and J lost 2, with 17 bases in between. Germline assignment: CDR1 SGHDT and CDR2 YYEEEE. This CDR3 spans 15 amino acids. The CDR3: CASSGTVVPPYEQYF. The CDR3 DNA reads TGTGCCAGCAGTGGGACCGTCGTTCCCCCCTACGAGCAGTACTTC.

This clone was detected once. This chain links TRBV4-2 with TRBJ1-1; TRBD1 matches 10 bases. Germline V CDR1 and CDR2: LGHNA, YNFKEQ. The CDR3 runs to 15 residues. The V segment lost 3 bases and the J segment 3 bases; nucleotides outside the gene matches: 4. CDR3 sequence reads: CASSQLGTGDTEAFF. As DNA, the CDR3 is TGTGCCAGCAGCCAGCTCGGGACAGGGGACACTGAAGCTTTCTTT.

This clone was recorded once. V gene TRBV30 combines with J gene TRBJ1-2; unclear D gene. CDR1 is GTSNPN and CDR2 is SVGIG in the germline V gene (reference sequence). The V gene lost 2 bases and the J gene lost 7 bases, with 8 bases spanning the gap. There are 11 residues in the CDR3. The CDR3 region has the DNA TGTGCCTGGAGTCGTGGACCTGGCTACACCTTC. Amino acids: CAWSRGPGYTF.

The chain combines TRBV10-3 with TRBJ2-7, with D perhaps TRBD1 (5 bases). Per the germline V gene, CDR1 is ENHRY and CDR2 is SYGVKD. The CDR3 is 15 residues long. Trimming left V 7 bases short and J 2 bases short, with 18 bases between. This CDR3 is CAITPPGQGPYEQYF. As DNA, the CDR3 is TGTGCCATCACACCCCCCGGGCAGGGCCCCTACGAGCAGTACTTC.

This clone was seen once. Other DNA sequences in the same sample also yield this CDR3. The rearrangement uses TRBV6-1 and TRBJ2-5; weak D call: TRBD2 (6 bases). Germline CDR1 MNHNS, CDR2 SASEGT. V shed 5 bases and J shed 3 bases, with 7 bases lying between them. This CDR3 has 12 residues. The CDR3 nucleotides are TGTGCCAGCAGTTGGACTAAAGAGACCCAGTACTTC. Translated: CASSWTKETQYF.

The CDR3 is CSVEGGGNQPQHF. CDR3 nucleotides: TGCAGCGTTGAAGGGGGGGGCAATCAGCCCCAGCATTTT. This chain connects TRBV29-1 to TRBJ1-5, with a possible D match to TRBD1 (5 bases). V dropped 1 base and J dropped 2 bases, with 6 bases sitting between them. The CDR3 loop spans 13 amino acids. Germline values: CDR1 SQVTM, CDR2 ANQGSEA.

V usage is TRBV6-1 and J usage is TRBJ2-5; perhaps TRBD1 as D (6 bases). The germline V gene has CDR1 MNHNS and CDR2 SASEGT. This CDR3 region has 13 residues. The V gene lost 7 bases and the J gene lost 1 base, with 10 bases spanning the gap. The CDR3 bases are TGTGCCAGCACAGGACAGCTCCAAGAGACCCAGTACTTC. The encoded protein is CASTGQLQETQYF.

V gene TRBV10-3 combines with J gene TRBJ2-5; the D gene could be TRBD1 or TRBD2 (5 bases each). This CDR3 region has 14 residues. In germline, CDR1 is ENHRY, CDR2 SYGVKD. Trimming left V 6 bases short and J 5 bases short, with 16 bases between. This chain's CDR3 is CAIRDPGEGETQYF. In nucleotides, the CDR3 is TGTGCCATCAGGGACCCTGGAGAGGGGGAGACCCAGTACTTC.

The genes are TRBV30 and TRBJ2-5; D is uncertain. The last part of the DNA fits TRBJ2-7 better; the J call may be wrong. The V gene's germline CDR1 is GTSNPN and CDR2 SVGIG (reference sequence). The CDR3 has 13 residues. The CDR3 region has the DNA TGTGCCTGGAGTGGGGGTTTCTCCTACGAGCAGTACTTC. Translated, it gives CAWSGGFSYEQYF.